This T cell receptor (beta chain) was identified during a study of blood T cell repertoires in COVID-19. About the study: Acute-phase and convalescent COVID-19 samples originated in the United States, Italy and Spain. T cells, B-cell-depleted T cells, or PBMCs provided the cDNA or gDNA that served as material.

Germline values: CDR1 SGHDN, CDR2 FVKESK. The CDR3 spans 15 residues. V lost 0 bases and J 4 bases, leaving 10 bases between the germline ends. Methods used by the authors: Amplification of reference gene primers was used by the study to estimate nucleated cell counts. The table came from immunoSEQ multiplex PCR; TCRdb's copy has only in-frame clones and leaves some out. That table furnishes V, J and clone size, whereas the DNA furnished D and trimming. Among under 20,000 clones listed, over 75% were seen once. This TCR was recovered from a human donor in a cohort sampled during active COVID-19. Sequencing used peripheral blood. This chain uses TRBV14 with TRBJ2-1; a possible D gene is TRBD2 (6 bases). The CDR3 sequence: CASSQEGTSYNEQFF. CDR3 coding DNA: TGTGCCAGCAGCCAAGAGGGGACTTCTTACAATGAGCAGTTCTTC.